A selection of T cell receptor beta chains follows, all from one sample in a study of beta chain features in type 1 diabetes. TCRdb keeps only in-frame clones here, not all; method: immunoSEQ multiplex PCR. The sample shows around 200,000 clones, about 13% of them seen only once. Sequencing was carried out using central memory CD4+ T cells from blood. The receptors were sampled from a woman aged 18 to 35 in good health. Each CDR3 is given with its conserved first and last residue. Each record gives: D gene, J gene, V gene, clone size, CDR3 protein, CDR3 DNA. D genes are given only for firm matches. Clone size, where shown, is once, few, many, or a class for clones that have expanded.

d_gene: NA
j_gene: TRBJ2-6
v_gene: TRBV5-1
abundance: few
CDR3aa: CASSLVVQRSGANVLTF
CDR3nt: TGCGCCAGCAGCTTGGTGGTACAGAGATCTGGGGCCAACGTCCTGACTTTC

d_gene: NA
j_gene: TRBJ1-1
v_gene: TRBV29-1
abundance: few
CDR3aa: CSVATGPNTEAFF
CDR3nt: TGCAGCGTTGCGACGGGTCCGAACACTGAAGCTTTCTTT

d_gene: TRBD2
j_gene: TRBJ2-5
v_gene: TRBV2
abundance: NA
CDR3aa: CASSEGGRAVETQYF
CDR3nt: TGTGCCAGCAGTGAAGGCGGGAGGGCCGTGGAGACCCAGTACTTC

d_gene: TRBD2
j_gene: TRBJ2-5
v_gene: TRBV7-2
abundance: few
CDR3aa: CASSWGNSGQETQYF
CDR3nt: TGTGCCAGCAGCTGGGGGAATAGCGGGCAAGAGACCCAGTACTTC

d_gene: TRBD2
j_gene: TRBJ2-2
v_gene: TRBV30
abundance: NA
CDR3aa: CAWSEWGGKNTGELFF
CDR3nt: TGTGCCTGGAGCGAATGGGGGGGGAAGAACACCGGGGAGCTGTTTTTT

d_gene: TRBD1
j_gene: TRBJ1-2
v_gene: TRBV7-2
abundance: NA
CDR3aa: CASSLAQGADYGYTF
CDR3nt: TGTGCCAGCAGCTTGGCCCAGGGGGCTGACTATGGCTACACCTTC

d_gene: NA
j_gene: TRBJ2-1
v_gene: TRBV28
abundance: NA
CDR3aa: CASKENNEQFF
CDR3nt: TGTGCCAGCAAGGAGAACAATGAGCAGTTCTTC

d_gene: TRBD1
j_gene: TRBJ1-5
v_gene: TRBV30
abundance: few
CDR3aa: CAWSVPGGRSQPQHF
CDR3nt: TGTGCCTGGAGTGTTCCAGGGGGCAGAAGTCAGCCCCAGCATTTT

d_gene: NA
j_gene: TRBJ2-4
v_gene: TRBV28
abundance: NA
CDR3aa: CASSPQIPRNQNIQYF
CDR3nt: TGTGCCAGCAGCCCCCAAATACCCAGAAACCAAAACATTCAGTACTTC

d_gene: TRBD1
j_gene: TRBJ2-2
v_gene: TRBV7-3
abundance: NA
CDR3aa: CASSLDRGPTGELFF
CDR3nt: TGTGCCAGCAGCCTGGACAGGGGGCCCACCGGGGAGCTGTTTTTT

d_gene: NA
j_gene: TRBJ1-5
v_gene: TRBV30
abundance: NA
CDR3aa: CAWSGGNRNQPQHF
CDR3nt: TGTGCCTGGAGTGGGGGAAACAGGAATCAGCCCCAGCATTTT

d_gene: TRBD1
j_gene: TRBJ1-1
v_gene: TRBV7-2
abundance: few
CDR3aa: CASSRGQGSGAFF
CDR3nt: TGTGCCAGCAGCCGCGGACAGGGAAGTGGAGCTTTCTTT

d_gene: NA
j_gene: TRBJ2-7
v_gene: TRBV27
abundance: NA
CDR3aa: CASSLIGGRRSYEQYF
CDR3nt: TGTGCCAGCAGTTTAATAGGCGGGCGCCGCTCCTACGAGCAGTACTTC

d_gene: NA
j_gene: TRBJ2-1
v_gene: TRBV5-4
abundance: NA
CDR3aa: CASSLYWNEQFF
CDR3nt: TGTGCCAGCAGCTTGTACTGGAATGAGCAGTTCTTC

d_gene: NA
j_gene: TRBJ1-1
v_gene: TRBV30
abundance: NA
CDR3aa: CAWRGGARTEAFF
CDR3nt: TGTGCCTGGAGGGGGGGGGCGCGAACTGAAGCTTTCTTT

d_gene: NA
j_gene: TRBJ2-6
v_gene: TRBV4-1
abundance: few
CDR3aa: CASSHSGSGANVLTF
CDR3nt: TGCGCCAGCAGCCATTCGGGCTCTGGGGCCAACGTCCTGACTTTC

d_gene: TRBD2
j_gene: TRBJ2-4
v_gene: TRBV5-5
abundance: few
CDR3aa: CASSLGISGSNIQYF
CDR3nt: TGTGCCAGCAGCTTAGGTATTAGCGGGAGTAACATTCAGTACTTC

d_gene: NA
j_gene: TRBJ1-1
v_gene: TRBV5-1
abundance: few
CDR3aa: CASSLVEARGAFF
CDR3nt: TGCGCCAGCAGCTTGGTTGAAGCAAGGGGAGCTTTCTTT

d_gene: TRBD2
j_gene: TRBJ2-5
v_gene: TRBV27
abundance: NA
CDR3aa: CASSPSGRISTQYF
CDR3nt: TGTGCCAGCAGCCCTAGCGGGAGGATTTCTACCCAGTACTTC

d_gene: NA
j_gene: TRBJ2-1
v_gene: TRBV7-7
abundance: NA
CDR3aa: CASSSSDSYNEQFF
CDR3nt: TGTGCTAGCAGCTCGTCGGACAGTTACAATGAGCAGTTCTTC

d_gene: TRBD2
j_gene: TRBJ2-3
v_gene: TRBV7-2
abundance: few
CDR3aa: CASSRPGTSGSIDTQYF
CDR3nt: TGTGCCAGCAGCCGACCCGGGACTAGCGGGAGCATAGATACGCAGTATTTT

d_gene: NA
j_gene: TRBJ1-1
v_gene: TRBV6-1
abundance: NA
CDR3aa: CASTLQGGSNTEAFF
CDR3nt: TGTGCCAGCACTCTTCAAGGGGGATCGAACACTGAAGCTTTCTTT

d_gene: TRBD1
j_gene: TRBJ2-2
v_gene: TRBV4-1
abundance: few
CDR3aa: CASSQIGGRDTGELFF
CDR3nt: TGTGCCAGCAGCCAAATAGGGGGCCGGGACACCGGGGAGCTGTTTTTT

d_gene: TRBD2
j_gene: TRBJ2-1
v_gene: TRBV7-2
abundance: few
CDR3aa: CASSLRAGGARNEQFF
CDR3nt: TGTGCCAGCAGCTTACGTGCGGGAGGAGCCAGAAATGAGCAGTTCTTC

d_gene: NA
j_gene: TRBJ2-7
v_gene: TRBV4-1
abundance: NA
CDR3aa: CASSQASGQTYEQYF
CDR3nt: TGCGCCAGCAGCCAAGCTTCTGGGCAAACCTACGAGCAGTACTTC

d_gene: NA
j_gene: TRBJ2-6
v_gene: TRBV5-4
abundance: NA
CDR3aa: CASSLEGAGANVLTF
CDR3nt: TGTGCCAGCAGCTTGGAAGGGGCTGGGGCCAACGTCCTGACTTTC

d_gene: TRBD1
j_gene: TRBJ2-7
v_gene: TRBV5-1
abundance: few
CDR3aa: CASSAGTGAYEQYF
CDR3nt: TGCGCCAGCAGCGCCGGGACAGGGGCCTACGAGCAGTACTTC

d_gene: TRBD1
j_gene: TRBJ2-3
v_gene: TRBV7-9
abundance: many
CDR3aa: CASSLSQGADTQYF
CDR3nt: TGTGCCAGCAGCTTATCGCAGGGGGCAGATACGCAGTATTTT

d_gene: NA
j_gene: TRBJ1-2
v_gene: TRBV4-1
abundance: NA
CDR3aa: CASSQDAMRNYGYTF
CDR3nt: TGCGCCAGCAGCCAAGACGCTATGCGCAACTATGGCTACACCTTC

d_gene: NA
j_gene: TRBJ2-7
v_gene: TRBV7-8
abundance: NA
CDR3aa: CASSLRDTDSYEQYF
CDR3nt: TGTGCCAGCAGCCTCCGGGACACAGACTCCTACGAGCAGTACTTC